Here is one T cell receptor (beta chain) with its context. The table came from immunoSEQ multiplex PCR; TCRdb's copy has only in-frame clones and leaves some out. The sample records around 40,000 clones, about 91% being singletons. The source of the sample is a study of T cell changes during pregnancy in multiple sclerosis. The CDR3 spans 18 residues. The junction had 7 bases not matched to a gene; V was cut back by 6 bases and J by 1 base. In germline, CDR1 is LNHDA, CDR2 SQIVND (reference sequence). V is TRBV19 and J is TRBJ2-1; TRBD2 agrees at 15 bases. The specimen was CD4+ T cells from peripheral blood mononuclear cells, collected in the second trimester of pregnancy. The clonotype originates from a female donor in good health, enrolled as a control in a pregnancy study. The CDR3, as DNA: TGTGCCAGTAGCCCCGGACTAGCGGGAGGGAGATCCTACAATGAGCAGTTCTTC. This codes for CASSPGLAGGRSYNEQFF.